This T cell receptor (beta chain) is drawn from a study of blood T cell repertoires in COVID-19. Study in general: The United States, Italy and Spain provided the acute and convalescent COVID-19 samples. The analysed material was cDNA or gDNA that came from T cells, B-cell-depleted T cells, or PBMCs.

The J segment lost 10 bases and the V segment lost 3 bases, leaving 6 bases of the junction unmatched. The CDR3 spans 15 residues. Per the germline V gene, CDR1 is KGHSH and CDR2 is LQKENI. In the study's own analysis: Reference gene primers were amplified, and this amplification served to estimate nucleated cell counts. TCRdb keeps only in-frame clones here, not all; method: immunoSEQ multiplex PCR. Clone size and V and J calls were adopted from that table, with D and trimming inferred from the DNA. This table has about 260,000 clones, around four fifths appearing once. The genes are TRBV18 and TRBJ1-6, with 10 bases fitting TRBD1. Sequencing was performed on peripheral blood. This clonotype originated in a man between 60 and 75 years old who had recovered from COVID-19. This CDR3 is CASSPLGTGESPLHF. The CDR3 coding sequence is TGTGCCAGCTCACCCTTGGGGACAGGGGAATCACCCCTCCACTTT.